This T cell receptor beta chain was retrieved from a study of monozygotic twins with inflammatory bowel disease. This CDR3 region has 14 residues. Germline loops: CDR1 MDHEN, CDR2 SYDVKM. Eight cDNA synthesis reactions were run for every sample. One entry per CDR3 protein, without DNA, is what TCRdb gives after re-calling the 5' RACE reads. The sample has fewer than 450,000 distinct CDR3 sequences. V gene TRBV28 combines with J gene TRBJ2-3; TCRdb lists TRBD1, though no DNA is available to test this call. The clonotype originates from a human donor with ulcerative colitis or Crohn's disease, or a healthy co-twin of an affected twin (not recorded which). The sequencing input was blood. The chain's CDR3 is CASKEGLATDTQYF. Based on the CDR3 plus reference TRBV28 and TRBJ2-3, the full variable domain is DVKVTQSSRYLVKRTGEKVFLECVQDMDHENMFWYRQDPGLGLRLIYFSYDVKMKEKGDIPEGYSVSREKKERFSLILESASTNQTSMYLCASKEGLATDTQYFGPGTRLTVL.